One T cell receptor beta chain is described in this entry. Its cognate antigen is unknown. This sample is drawn from a study of T cell clones after liver transplantation. Study context: TCRbeta sequencing after a pre-transplant mixed lymphocyte reaction identified graft-donor-reactive clones, later tracked in post-transplant blood. Blood was drawn pre-transplant, before withdrawal, and after full or failed withdrawal.

The CDR3 runs 17 residues. In germline, CDR1 is SGHRS, CDR2 YFSETQ. V lost 5 bases to trimming and J lost 3 bases, with 21 bases between them. General observations from the study: A larger donor-reactive than third-party decline suggested partial antigen-specific deletion.

Libraries were prepared by immunoSEQ multiplex PCR; TCRdb keeps only in-frame clonotypes and omits some of them. The table includes about 33,000 clones, around 94% detected once. The V and J genes are TRBV5-1 and TRBJ2-1; the D gene is possibly TRBD1 (6 bases). The TCR was taken from a human patient who received a liver transplant. Part of the T cell pool may stem from the graft donor. Sequencing used CD8+ T cells from blood, obtained 12 months after liver transplant. CDR3 DNA sequence: TGCGCCAGCAGATCCAGTAACGGGCAGGGGTTCTACAATGAGCAGTTCTTC. Translating gives CASRSSNGQGFYNEQFF. Combining the CDR3 with reference TRBV5-1 and TRBJ2-1 gives the whole variable domain KAGVTQTPRYLIKTRGQQVTLSCSPISGHRSVSWYQQTPGQGLQFLFEYFSETQRNKGNFPGRFSGRQFSNSRSEMNVSTLELGDSALYLCASRSSNGQGFYNEQFFGPGTRLTVL.